The 2 T cell receptor beta chains listed next were all sequenced from one sample in a study of CD8 T cells in Susac syndrome. About 0.5 to 1 ug RNA was reverse transcribed with random hexamers. MiXCR, run by TCRdb on the immunoSEQ multiplex PCR reads, gives a single entry per CDR3 protein. This sample has 40,000 to 55,000 distinct CDR3 sequences, with approximately 92% found just once. The specimen was CD8+ T cells from PBMCs. Source of these receptors: a human donor in good health.

The chain carries TRBV19 and TRBJ1-2, with D uncertain. The CDR3 covers 13 residues. Trimming pared 3 bases from V and 8 bases from J, leaving 13 bases between. Germline CDR1 and CDR2: LNHDA and SQIVND (reference sequence). CDR3 DNA sequence: TGTGCCAGTAGTATGGGAAGCACTGCCGGCTACACCTTC. Translation gives CASSMGSTAGYTF.

The chain is built from TRBV5-6 and TRBJ1-6, with D uncertain. The CDR3 runs 15 residues. Trimming took off 0 bases at V and 8 bases at J, with 12 bases between the two ends. Germline V gives CDR1 SGHDT, CDR2 YYEEEE. The CDR3: CASSLEADYYSPLHF. The DNA of the CDR3 is TGTGCCAGCAGCTTGGAGGCAGATTATTATTCACCCCTCCACTTT.